This TCR beta chain was sequenced in a study of patients and donors after allogeneic stem cell transplantation. Via MiXCR, TCRdb re-called the RT-PCR reads, giving one row per CDR3 protein. In the table there are 70,000 to 75,000 distinct CDR3 sequences, more than 25% of which are singletons. Germline V gives CDR1 LGHDT, CDR2 YNNKEL (reference sequence). CDR3 size: 15 residues. Trimming pared 1 base from V and 2 bases from J, leaving 10 bases between. This clonotype was observed a handful of times. The sequence was obtained from a human donor who was either an allogeneic HSCT recipient or a stem cell or donor lymphocyte infusion donor (not recorded which). It is not recorded whose cells these are; they may come from a transplant donor. The sequencing sample was made of blood, either unsorted or a sorted T cell fraction (not recorded which). V is TRBV3-1 and J is TRBJ2-3, with a tentative D call TRBD2 (6 bases). The CDR3 DNA is TGTGCCAGCAGCCAAGTGGGGGGACCCACAGATACGCAGTATTTT. Translated: CASSQVGGPTDTQYF.